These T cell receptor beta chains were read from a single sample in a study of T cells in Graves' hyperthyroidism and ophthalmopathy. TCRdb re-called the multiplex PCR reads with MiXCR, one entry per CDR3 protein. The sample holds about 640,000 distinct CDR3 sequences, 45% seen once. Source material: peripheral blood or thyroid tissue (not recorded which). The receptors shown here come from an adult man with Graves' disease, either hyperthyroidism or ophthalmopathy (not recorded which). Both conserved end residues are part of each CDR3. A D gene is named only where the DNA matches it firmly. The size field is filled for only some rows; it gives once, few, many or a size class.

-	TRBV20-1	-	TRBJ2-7	TGCAGTGCTAGAGCAGACGAGTGGGACTCCTACGAGCAGTACTTC	CSARADEWDSYEQYF
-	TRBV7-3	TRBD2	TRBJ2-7	TGTGCCAGCACCCGCCCGGGGGGTAGCTCCTACGAGCAGTACTTC	CASTRPGGSSYEQYF
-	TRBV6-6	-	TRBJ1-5	TGTGCCAGCTCCGGGGCAAACAATCAGCCCCAGCATTTT	CASSGANNQPQHF
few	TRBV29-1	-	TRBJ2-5	TGCAGCGTTGATGGTACTTCTAAAGAGACCCAGTACTTC	CSVDGTSKETQYF
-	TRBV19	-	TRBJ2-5	-	CAICSAQEETQYF
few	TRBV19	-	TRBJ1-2	TGTGCCAGTAGTATGGGGACGCAAGCTAACTATGGCTACACCTTC	CASSMGTQANYGYTF
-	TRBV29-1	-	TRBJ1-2	TGCAGCAGCTTTCCGGACATCTATGGCTACACCTTC	CSSFPDIYGYTF
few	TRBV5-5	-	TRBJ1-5	TGCGCCAGCAGTAACCACAGGGACGGCAATCAGCCCCAGCATTTT	CASSNHRDGNQPQHF
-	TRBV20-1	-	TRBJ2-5	TGCAGTGCCAGCTTATTGTTGGGCCAAGAGACCCAGTACTTC	CSASLLLGQETQYF
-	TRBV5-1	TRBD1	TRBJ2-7	TGCGCCAGCAGCTTGGAGGCAGGGGGTTCGACCGAGCAGTACTTC	CASSLEAGGSTEQYF
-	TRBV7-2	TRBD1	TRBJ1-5	TGTGCCAGCAGCAGGGACAGGGGCTTCAATCAGCCCCAGCATTTT	CASSRDRGFNQPQHF
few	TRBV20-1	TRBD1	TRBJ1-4	TGCAGTGCTAAGGGACAGGGAAACGAAAAACTGTTTTTT	CSAKGQGNEKLFF
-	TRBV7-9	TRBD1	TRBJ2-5	TGTGCCAGCAGCTCAACCGTGACAGGGGCCCAGTACTTC	CASSSTVTGAQYF
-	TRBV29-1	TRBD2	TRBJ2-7	TGCAGCGTTGAGGAGACTAGCGGGCCCGACTACGAGCAGTACTTC	CSVEETSGPDYEQYF
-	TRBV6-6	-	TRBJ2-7	TGTGCCAGCAGTTACTCGGGCGCCAGCTCCTACGAGCAGTACTTC	CASSYSGASSYEQYF
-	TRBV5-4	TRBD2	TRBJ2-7	TGTGCCAGCAGCCAAGGCGGGGGGATCTCCTACGAGCAGTACTTC	CASSQGGGISYEQYF
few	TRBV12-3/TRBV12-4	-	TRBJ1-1	TGTGCCAGCAGTAGAGTCCCGGAAAACACTGAAGCTTTCTTT	CASSRVPENTEAFF
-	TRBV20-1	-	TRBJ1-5	TGCAGTGCTAGCGATCAGGATCATTTAGTTAGCAATCAGCCCCAGCATTTT	CSASDQDHLVSNQPQHF
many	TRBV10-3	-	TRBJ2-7	TGTGCCATCACTCCCGACAACTCCTACGAGCAGTACTTC	CAITPDNSYEQYF
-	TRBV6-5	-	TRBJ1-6	TGTGCCAGCAGTCGACAGACGACGGGTTCACCCCTCCACTTT	CASSRQTTGSPLHF
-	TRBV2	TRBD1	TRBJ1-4	TGTGCCAGCAATCCCGACAGGGTTACAACTAATGAAAAACTGTTTTTT	CASNPDRVTTNEKLFF
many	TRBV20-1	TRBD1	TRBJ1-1	TGCAGTGCTAGAGAGACAGGGTTTGCGAACACTGAAGCTTTCTTT	CSARETGFANTEAFF
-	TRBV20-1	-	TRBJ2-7	TGCAGTGCTCAATACACAGGGTCGGGCTACGAGCAGTACTTC	CSAQYTGSGYEQYF
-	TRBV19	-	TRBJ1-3	TGTGCCAGTAGTATGCTGGGGTCTGGAAACACCATATATTTT	CASSMLGSGNTIYF
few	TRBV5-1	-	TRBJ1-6	TGCGCCAGCAGCCTGAACACGGAGGTTTCACCCCTCCACTTT	CASSLNTEVSPLHF
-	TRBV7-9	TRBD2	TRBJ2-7	TGTGCCAGCAGCTTGACTAGCGGGGCTCACAATGAGCAGTACTTC	CASSLTSGAHNEQYF
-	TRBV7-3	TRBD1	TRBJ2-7	TGTGCCAGCAGCTTCCGGGACAGGGGGATCTTCGAGCAGTACTTC	CASSFRDRGIFEQYF
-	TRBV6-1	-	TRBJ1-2	TGTGCCAGCGTGGGGGGGGCGGCCACCTATGGCTACACCTTC	CASVGGAATYGYTF
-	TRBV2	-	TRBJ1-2	TGTGCCATCAGTGAGGACGGGATCTATGGCTACACCTTC	CAISEDGIYGYTF
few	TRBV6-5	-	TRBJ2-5	TGTGCCAGCAGGACAGCATGGGTTGAAGGATTCCCGTACTTC	CASRTAWVEGFPYF
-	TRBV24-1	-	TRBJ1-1	TGTGCCCTCCCCGAGGGGATTGAAGCTTTCTTT	CALPEGIEAFF
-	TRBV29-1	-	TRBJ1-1	TGCAGCCAAGATCGGACAGAAGCATTCTTT	CSQDRTEAFF
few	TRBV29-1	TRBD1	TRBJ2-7	TGCAGCGTTGAAGGGGCACTAGGACAGGGGTACGAGCAGTACTTC	CSVEGALGQGYEQYF
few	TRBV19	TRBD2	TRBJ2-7	TGTGCCAGTTCGGGACTAGCGGGTTCACTCTCCGAGCAGTACTTC	CASSGLAGSLSEQYF
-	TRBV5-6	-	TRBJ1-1	TGTGCCAGCAGCTCCCGACCGTCCGGGGTGAACACTGAAGCTTTCTTT	CASSSRPSGVNTEAFF
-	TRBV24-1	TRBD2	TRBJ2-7	TGTGCCACCAGTGATGGACTAGCGGGAGTAAGCGAGCAGTACTTC	CATSDGLAGVSEQYF
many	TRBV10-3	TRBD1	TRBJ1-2	TGTGCCAGCAGTGACGGGACAGGGGGGCTCATCTACACCTTC	CASSDGTGGLIYTF
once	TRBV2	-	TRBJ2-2	TGTGCCAGCAGTCAAGACAGCTACACCGGGGAGCTGTTTTTT	CASSQDSYTGELFF
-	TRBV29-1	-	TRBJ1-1	TGCAGCAGTTACTCGAGCGGACCGAACACTGAAGCTTTCTTT	CSSYSSGPNTEAFF
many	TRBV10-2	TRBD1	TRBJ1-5	TGCGCCAGCAGTGGGGCAGGGGGGCAGCCCCAGCATTTT	CASSGAGGQPQHF
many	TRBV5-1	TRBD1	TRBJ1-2	TGCGCCAGCAGCCCACCGCCAGGGACAGGAGGCTATGGCTACACCTTC	CASSPPPGTGGYGYTF
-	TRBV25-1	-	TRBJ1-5	TGTGCCAGCAGTGCTACCAAAGATAGCAATCAGCCCCAGCATTTT	CASSATKDSNQPQHF
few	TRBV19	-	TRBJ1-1	TGTGCCAGTAAGAAGGCTAACACTGAAGCTTTCTTT	CASKKANTEAFF
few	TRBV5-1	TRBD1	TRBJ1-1	TGCGCCAGCAGCACAAGTCCAGGGGGTAGCACTGAAGCTTTCTTT	CASSTSPGGSTEAFF
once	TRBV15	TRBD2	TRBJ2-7	TGTGCCACCAGCAAAACGGTGGGCGGGGGGGCATGGGAGCAGTACTTC	CATSKTVGGGAWEQYF